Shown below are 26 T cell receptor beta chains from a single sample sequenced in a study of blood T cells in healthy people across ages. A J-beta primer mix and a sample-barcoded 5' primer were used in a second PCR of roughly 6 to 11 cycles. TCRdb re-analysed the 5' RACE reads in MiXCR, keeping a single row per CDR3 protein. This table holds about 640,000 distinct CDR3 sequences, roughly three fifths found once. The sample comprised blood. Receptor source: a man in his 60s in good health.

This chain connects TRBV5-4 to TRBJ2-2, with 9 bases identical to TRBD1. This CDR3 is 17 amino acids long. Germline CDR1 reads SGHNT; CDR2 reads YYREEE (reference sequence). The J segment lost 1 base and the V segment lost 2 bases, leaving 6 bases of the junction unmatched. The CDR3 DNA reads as TGTGCCAGCAGCTTTGGGACAGGGAGGGGGAACACCGGGGAGCTGTTTTTT. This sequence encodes CASSFGTGRGNTGELFF.

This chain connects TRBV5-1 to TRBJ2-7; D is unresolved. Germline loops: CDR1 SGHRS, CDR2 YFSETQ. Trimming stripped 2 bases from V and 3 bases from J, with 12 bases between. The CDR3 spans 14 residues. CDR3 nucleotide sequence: TGCGCCAGCAGCTTTAGGGCAGCAAGCTACGAGCAGTACTTC. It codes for CASSFRAASYEQYF.

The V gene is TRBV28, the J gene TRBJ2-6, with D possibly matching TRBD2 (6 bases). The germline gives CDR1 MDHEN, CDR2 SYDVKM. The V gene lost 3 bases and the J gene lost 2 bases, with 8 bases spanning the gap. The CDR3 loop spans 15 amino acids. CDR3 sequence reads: CASSLTRPGANVLTF. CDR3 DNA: TGTGCCAGCAGTTTGACTAGGCCTGGGGCCAACGTCCTGACTTTC. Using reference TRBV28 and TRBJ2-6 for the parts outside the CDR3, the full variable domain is DVKVTQSSRYLVKRTGEKVFLECVQDMDHENMFWYRQDPGLGLRLIYFSYDVKMKEKGDIPEGYSVSREKKERFSLILESASTNQTSMYLCASSLTRPGANVLTFGAGSRLTVL.

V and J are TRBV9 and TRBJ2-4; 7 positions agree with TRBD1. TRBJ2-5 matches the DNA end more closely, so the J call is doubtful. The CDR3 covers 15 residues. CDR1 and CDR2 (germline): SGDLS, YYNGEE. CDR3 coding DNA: TGTGCCAGCAGCGTAGCTACAGGGGCCCAAGAGACCCAGTACTTC. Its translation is CASSVATGAQETQYF.

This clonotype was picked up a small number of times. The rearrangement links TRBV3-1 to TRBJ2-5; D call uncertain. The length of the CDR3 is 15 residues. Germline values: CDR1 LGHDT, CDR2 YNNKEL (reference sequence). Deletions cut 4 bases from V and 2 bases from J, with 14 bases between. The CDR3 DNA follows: TGTGCCAGCAGCCCCGCGGCCCTCGGGCAAGAGACCCAGTACTTC. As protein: CASSPAALGQETQYF.

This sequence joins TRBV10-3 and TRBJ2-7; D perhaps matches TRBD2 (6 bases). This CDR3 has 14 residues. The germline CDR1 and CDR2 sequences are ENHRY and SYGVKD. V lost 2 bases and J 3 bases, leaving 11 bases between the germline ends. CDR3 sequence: CAISEGGLNYEQYF. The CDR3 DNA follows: TGTGCCATCAGTGAGGGGGGACTGAACTACGAGCAGTACTTC.

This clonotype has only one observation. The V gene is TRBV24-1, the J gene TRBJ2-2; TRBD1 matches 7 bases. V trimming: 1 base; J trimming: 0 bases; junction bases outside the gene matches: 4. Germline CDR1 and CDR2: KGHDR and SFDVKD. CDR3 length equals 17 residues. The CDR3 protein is CATSDLQGPSNTGELFF. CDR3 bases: TGTGCCACCAGTGATTTACAGGGGCCTTCGAACACCGGGGAGCTGTTTTTT.

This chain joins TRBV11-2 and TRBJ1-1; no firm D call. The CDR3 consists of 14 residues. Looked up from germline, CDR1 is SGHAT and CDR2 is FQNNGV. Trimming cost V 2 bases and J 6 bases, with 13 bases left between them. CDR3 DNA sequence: TGTGCCAGCAGCTTATTATCCCCTAGGGCTGAAGCTTTCTTT. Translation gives CASSLLSPRAEAFF.

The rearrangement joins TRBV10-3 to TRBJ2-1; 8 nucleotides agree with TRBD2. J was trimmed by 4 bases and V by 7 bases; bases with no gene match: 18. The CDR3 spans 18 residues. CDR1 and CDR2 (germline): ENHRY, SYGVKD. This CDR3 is CAITGGNNPRDGYNEQFF. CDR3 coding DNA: TGTGCCATCACGGGGGGGAACAATCCCCGAGATGGATACAATGAGCAGTTCTTC.

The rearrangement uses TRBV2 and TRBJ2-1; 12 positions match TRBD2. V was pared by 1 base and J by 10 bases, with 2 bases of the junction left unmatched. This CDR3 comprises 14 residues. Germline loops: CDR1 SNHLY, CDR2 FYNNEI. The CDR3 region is CASSEVGLAGEQFF. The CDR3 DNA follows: TGTGCCAGCAGTGAAGTAGGACTAGCGGGAGAGCAGTTCTTC.

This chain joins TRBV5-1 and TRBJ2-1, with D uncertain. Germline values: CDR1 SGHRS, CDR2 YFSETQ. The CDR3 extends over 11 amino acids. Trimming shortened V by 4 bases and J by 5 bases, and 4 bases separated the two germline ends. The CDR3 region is CASSQDNEQFF. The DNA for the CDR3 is TGCGCCAGCAGCCAGGACAATGAGCAGTTCTTC.

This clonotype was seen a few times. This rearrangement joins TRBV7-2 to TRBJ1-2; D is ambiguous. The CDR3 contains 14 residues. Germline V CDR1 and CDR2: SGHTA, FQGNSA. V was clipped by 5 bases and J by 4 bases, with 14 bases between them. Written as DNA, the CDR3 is TGTGCCAGCAGCCCGCGGAGGGTGGGCTATGGCTACACCTTC. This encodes CASSPRRVGYGYTF. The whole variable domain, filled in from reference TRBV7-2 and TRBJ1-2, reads GAGVSQSPSNKVTEKGKDVELRCDPISGHTALYWYRQSLGQGLEFLIYFQGNSAPDKSGLPSDRFSAERTGGSVSTLTIQRTQQEDSAVYLCASSPRRVGYGYTFGSGTRLTVV.

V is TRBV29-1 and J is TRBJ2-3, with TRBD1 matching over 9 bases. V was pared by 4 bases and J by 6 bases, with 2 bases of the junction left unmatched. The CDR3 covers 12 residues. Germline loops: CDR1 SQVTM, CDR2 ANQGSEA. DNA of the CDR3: TGCAGCGTTGCAGACAGGGGGGATACGCAGTATTTT. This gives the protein CSVADRGDTQYF.

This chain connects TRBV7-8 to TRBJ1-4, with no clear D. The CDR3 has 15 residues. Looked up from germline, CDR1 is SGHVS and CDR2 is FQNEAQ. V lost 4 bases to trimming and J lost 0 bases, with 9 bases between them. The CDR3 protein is CASSSLGTTNEKLFF. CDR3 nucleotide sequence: TGTGCCAGCAGCTCCCTCGGGACAACTAATGAAAAACTGTTTTTT.

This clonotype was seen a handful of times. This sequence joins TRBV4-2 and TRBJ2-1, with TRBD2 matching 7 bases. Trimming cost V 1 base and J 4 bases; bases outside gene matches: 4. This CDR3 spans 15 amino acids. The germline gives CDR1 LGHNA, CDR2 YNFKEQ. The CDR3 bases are TGTGCCAGCAGCCAAGGGGACTACATATACAATGAGCAGTTCTTC. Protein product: CASSQGDYIYNEQFF.

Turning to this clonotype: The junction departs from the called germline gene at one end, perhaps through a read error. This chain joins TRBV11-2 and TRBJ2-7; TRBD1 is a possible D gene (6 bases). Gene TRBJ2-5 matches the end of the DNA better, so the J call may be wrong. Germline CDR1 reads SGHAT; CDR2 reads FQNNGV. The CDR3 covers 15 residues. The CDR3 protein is CAGSSRTERQETQYF. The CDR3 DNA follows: TGTGCCGGCAGCTCAAGGACAGAGCGTCAAGAGACCCAGTACTTC.

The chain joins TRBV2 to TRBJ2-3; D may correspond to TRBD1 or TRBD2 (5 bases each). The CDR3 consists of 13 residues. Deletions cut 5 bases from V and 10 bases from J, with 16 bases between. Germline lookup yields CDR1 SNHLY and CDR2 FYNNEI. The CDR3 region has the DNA TGTGCCAGCAGTAGGGACCAAATGGATGCGCAGTATTTT. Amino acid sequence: CASSRDQMDAQYF.

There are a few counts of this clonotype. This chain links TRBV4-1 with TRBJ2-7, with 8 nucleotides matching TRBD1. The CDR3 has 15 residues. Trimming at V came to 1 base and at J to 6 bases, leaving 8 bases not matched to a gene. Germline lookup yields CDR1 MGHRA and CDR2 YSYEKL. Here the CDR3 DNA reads TGCGCCAGCAGCCAAGTTTCGGACAGGGTTGGCGAGCAGTACTTC. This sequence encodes CASSQVSDRVGEQYF.

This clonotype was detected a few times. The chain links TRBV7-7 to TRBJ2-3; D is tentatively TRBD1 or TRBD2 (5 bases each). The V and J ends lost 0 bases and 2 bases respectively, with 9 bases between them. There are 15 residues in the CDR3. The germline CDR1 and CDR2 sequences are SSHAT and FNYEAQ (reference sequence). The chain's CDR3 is CASSLAGTPTDTQYF. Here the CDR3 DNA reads TGTGCCAGCAGCTTAGCTGGGACGCCCACAGATACGCAGTATTTT.

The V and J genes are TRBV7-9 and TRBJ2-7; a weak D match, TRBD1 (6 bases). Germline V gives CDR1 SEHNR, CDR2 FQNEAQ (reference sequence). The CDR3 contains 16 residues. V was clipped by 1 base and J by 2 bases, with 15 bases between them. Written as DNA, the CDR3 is TGTGCCAGCAGCTTAGGCGTACAGGGTGTCGCCTACGAGCAGTACTTC. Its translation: CASSLGVQGVAYEQYF.

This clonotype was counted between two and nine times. The CDR3: CASSLGDRAQGYGYTF. The CDR3 DNA follows: TGTGCCAGCAGCTTGGGGGACAGGGCCCAAGGCTATGGCTACACCTTC. The chain couples TRBV5-5 to TRBJ1-2; TRBD1 aligns across 9 bases. This CDR3 is 16 amino acids long. V lost 0 bases to trimming and J lost 4 bases; unmatched junction nucleotides: 7. Germline V gene sequence: CDR1 SGHKS, CDR2 YYEKEE (reference sequence).

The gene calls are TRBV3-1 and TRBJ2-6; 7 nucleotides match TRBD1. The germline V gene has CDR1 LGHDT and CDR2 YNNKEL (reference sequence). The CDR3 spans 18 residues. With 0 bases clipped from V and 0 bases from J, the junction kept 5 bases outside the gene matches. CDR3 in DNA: TGTGCCAGCAGCCAAGAGGGACAGCCTAACTCTGGGGCCAACGTCCTGACTTTC. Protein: CASSQEGQPNSGANVLTF.

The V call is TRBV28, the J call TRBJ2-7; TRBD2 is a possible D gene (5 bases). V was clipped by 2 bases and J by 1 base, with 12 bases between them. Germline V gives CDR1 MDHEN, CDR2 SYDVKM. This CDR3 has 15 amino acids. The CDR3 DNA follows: TGTGCCAGCAGTTTAGGTGGACTGAAGTCCTACGAGCAGTACTTC. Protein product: CASSLGGLKSYEQYF.

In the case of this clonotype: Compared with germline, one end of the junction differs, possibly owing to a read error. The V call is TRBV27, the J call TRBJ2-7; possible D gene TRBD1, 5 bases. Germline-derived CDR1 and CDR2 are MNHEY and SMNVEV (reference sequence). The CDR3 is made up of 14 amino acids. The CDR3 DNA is TGTGCCAGCAGCTTATCCCGGACAAAGGACGAGCAGTACTTC. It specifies CASSLSRTKDEQYF.

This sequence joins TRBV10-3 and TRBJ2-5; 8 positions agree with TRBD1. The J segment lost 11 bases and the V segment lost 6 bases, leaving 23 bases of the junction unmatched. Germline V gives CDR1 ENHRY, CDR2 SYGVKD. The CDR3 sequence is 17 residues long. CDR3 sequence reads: CAIRHDRGSKLISEQYF. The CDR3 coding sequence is TGTGCCATCAGACACGACAGGGGCTCCAAGTTAATAAGCGAACAGTACTTC.

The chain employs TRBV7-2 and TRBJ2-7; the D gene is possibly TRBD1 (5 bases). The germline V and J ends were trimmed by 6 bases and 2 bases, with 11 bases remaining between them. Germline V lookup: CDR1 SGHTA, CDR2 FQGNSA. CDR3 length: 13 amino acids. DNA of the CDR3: TGTGCCAGCAGACGAAGGGGCACCTACGAGCAGTACTTC. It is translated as CASRRRGTYEQYF.